The subject of this entry is one TCR beta chain. Antigen unknown. This sample was included in a study of cytomegalovirus exposure and HLA in healthy donors. The donors were in the approximately 120-subject validation cohort; that cohort was separate from the roughly 660-subject first cohort. Per germline, CDR1 SGHTA and CDR2 FQGNSA. Trimming stripped 3 bases from V and 2 bases from J, with 10 bases between. The CDR3 is 14 residues long. General observations from the study: Cytomegalovirus association was assigned to approximately 160 TCR beta chains. As was reported, the classifier diagnosed cytomegalovirus status with high specificity and sensitivity.

Clones were sequenced by immunoSEQ multiplex PCR, and TCRdb holds only the in-frame ones, with some missing. The sample holds about 65,000 clones, 92% seen once. This receptor was taken from a woman under 30 in good health and CMV-seronegative. The sample taken for sequencing was PBMCs. The rearrangement joins TRBV7-2 to TRBJ1-2; D possibly corresponds to TRBD1 (6 bases). The chain's CDR3 is CASSLTGGNYGYTF. For the CDR3, the DNA is TGTGCCAGCAGCTTGACAGGTGGGAACTATGGCTACACCTTC.